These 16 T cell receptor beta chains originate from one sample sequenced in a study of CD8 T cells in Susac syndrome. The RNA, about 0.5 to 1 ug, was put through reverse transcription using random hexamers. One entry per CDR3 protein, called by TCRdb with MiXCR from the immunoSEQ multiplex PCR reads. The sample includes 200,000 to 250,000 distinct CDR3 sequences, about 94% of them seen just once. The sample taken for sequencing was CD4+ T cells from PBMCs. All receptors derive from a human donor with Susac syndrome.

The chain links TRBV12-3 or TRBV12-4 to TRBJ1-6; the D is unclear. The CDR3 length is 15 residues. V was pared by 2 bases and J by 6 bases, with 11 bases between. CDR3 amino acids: CASSLRVSSNSPLHF. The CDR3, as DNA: TGTGCCAGCAGTTTAAGGGTCAGCAGTAATTCACCCCTCCACTTT.

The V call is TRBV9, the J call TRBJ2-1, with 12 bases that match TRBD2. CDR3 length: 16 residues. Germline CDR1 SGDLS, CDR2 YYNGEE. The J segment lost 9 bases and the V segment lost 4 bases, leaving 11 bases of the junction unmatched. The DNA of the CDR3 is TGTGCCAGCAGCCCCTTGACTAGCGGGGGCCGGGGTGAGCAGTTCTTC. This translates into CASSPLTSGGRGEQFF. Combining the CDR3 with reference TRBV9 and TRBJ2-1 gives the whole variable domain DSGVTQTPKHLITATGQRVTLRCSPRSGDLSVYWYQQSLDQGLQFLIQYYNGEERAKGNILERFSAQQFPDLHSELNLSSLELGDSALYFCASSPLTSGGRGEQFFGPGTRLTVL.

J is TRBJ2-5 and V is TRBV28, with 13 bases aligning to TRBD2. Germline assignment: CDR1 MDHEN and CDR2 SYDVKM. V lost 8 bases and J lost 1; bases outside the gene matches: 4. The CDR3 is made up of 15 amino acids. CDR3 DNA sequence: TGTGCCAGCTGGGGGACTAGCGGGACCCAAGAGACCCAGTACTTC. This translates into CASWGTSGTQETQYF.

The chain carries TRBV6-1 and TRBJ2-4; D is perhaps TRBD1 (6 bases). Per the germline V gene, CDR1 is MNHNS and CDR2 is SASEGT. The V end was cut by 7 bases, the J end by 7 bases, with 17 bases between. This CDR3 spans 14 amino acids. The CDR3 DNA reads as TGTGCCAGCAAACCAGGGGTAGATCCTAACATTCAGTACTTC. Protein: CASKPGVDPNIQYF.

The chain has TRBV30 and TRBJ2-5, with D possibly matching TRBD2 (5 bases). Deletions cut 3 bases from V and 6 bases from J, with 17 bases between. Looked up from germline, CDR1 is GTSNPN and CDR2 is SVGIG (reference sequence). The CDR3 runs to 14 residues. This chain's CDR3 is CAWSPVRERQTQYF. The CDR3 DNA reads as TGTGCCTGGAGCCCCGTGAGGGAGCGGCAGACCCAGTACTTC.

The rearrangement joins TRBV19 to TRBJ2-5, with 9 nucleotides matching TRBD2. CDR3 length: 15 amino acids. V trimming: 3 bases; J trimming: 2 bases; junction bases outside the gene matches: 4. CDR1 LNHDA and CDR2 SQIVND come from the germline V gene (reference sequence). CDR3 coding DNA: TGTGCCAGTAGTATTGGAGCGGGGGGTCAAGAGACCCAGTACTTC. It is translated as CASSIGAGGQETQYF.

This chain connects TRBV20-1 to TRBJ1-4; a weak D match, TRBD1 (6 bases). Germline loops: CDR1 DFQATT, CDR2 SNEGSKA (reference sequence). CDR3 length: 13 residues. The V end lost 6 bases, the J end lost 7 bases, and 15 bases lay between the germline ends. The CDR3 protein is CSASRDKGEKLFF. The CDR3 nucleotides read TGCAGTGCCTCTCGGGACAAAGGTGAAAAACTGTTTTTT.

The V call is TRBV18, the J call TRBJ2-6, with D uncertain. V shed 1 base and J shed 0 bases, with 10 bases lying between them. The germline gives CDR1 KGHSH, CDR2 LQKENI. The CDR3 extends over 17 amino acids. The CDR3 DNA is TGTGCCAGCTCACCACGAGCAGGAGCCTCTGGGGCCAACGTCCTGACTTTC. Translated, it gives CASSPRAGASGANVLTF.

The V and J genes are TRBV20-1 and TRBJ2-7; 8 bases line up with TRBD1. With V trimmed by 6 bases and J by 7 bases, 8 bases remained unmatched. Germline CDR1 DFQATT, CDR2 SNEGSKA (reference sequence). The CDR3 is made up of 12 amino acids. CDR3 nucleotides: TGCAGTGCCCCTTGGACAGGGCGGGAGCAGTACTTC. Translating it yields CSAPWTGREQYF.

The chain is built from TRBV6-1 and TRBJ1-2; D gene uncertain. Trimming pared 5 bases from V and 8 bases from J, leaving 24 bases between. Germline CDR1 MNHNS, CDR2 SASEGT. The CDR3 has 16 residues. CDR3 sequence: CASSKGEPFRSRGYTF. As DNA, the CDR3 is TGTGCCAGCAGTAAAGGCGAGCCATTTCGCTCTCGGGGCTACACCTTC.

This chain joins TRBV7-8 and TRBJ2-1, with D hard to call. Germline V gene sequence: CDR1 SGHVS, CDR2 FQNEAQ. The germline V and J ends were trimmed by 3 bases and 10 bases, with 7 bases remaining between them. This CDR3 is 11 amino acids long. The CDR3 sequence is CASSLTREQFF. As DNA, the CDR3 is TGTGCCAGCAGCTTGACCCGCGAGCAGTTCTTC. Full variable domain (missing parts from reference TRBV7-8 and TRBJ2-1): GAGVSQSPRYKVAKRGQDVALRCDPISGHVSLFWYQQALGQGPEFLTYFQNEAQLDKSGLPSDRFFAERPEGSVSTLKIQRTQQEDSAVYLCASSLTREQFFGPGTRLTVL.

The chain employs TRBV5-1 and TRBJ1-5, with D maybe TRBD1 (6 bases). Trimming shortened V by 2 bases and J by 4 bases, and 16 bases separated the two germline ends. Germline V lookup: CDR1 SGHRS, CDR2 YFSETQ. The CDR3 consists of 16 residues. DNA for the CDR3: TGCGCCAGCAGCTTAGAACCGGGACAAGCGAATCAGCCCCAGCATTTT. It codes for CASSLEPGQANQPQHF.

The DNA of the CDR3 is TGCAGTGCTAGTTATCCTAGCGGGGGGATCCAAGAGACCCAGTACTTC. Protein: CSASYPSGGIQETQYF. The chain employs TRBV20-1 and TRBJ2-5; 11 bases align to TRBD2. The CDR3 has 16 residues. V trimming: 3 bases; J trimming: 1 base; junction bases outside the gene matches: 7. In germline, CDR1 is DFQATT, CDR2 SNEGSKA (reference sequence).

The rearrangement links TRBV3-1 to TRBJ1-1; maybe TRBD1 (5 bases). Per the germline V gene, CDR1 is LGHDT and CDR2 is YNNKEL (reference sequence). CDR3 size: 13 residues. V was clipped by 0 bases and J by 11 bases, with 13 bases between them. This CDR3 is CASSQDRGAKAFF. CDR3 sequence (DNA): TGTGCCAGCAGCCAAGATCGCGGGGCGAAGGCTTTCTTT.

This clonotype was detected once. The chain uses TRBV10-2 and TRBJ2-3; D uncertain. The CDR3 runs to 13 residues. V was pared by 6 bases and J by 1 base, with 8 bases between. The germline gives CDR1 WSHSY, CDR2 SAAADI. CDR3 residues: CASRAAGTDTQYF. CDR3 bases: TGCGCCAGCAGGGCCGCAGGCACAGATACGCAGTATTTT.

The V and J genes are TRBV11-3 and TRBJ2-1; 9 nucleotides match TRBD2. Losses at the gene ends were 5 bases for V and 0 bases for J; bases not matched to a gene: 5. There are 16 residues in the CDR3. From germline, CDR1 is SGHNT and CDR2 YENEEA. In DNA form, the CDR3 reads TGTGCCAGCAGCCAACCTAGCGGGGCCTCCTACAATGAGCAGTTCTTC. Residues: CASSQPSGASYNEQFF. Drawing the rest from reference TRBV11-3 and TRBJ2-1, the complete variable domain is EAGVVQSPRYKIIEKKQPVAFWCNPISGHNTLYWYLQNLGQGPELLIRYENEEAVDDSQLPKDRFSAERLKGVDSTLKIQPAELGDSAVYLCASSQPSGASYNEQFFGPGTRLTVL.